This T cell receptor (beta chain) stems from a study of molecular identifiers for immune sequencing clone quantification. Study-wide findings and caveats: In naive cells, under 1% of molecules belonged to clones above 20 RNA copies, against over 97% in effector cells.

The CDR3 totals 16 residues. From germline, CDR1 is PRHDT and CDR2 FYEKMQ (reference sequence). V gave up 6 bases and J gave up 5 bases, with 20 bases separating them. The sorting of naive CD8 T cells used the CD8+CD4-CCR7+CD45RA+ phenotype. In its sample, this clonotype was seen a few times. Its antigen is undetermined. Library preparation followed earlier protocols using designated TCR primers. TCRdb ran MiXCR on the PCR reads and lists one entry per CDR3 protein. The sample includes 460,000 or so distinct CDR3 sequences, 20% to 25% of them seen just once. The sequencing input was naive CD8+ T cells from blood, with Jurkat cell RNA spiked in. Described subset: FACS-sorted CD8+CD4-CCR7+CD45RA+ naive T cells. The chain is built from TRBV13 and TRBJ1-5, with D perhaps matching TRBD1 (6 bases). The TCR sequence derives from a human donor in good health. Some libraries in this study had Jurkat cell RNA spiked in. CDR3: CASRYPEGGEDQPQHF. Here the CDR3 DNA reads TGTGCCAGCAGATACCCGGAGGGGGGGGAGGATCAGCCCCAGCATTTT.